The clone carrying this T cell receptor (beta chain) was counted at least ten times. Antigen unknown. This record comes from a study of CD8 T cells in ankylosing spondylitis. The V gene lost 5 bases and the J gene lost 0 bases, with 4 bases spanning the gap. The CDR3 consists of 13 residues. Germline CDR1 reads SGHTA; CDR2 reads FQGNSA. The TCR beta libraries were generated through quantitative 5'-RACE incorporating molecular barcodes. TCRdb recomputed calls from the 5' RACE reads with MiXCR, one row per CDR3 protein. The sample holds hundreds of thousands of distinct CDR3 sequences, approximately 10% seen once. Findings and limits, study-wide: Researchers reportedly found disease-linked clones significantly enriched in matched ankylosing spondylitis synovial fluid. Several highly homologous variants made up a TCR beta motif that seemed to typify ankylosing spondylitis blood. Disease-linked clones, CD8+, were relatively rare in peripheral blood. Reactive arthritis synovial fluid and blood were previously reported to contain some motif variants.

This sequence originates from a male donor with ankylosing spondylitis. The chain uses TRBV7-2 and TRBJ2-2; no reliable D call. The sequenced material came from blood, either unsorted or a sorted T cell fraction (not recorded which). The CDR3 nucleotides read TGTGCCAGCAGCCAGCCGAACACCGGGGAGCTGTTTTTT. Translating it yields CASSQPNTGELFF.